Each of the 2 T cell receptor beta chains below was sequenced from the same sample in a study of beta chain features in type 1 diabetes. Their target antigens are unknown. Expressed TCRB transcripts were sequenced, since all the RNA that had been isolated was reverse transcribed. Clones were read by immunoSEQ multiplex PCR, and TCRdb kept only the in-frame ones, dropping some. The table shows around 14,000 clones, with roughly 76% occurring only once. Study-wide points: Moderate but significant shortening of TCRB CDR3s was recorded in all four CD4+ subsets from Type 1 diabetes patients.

The sequencing sample was made of stem cell memory CD4+ T cells from blood. The receptors stem from a woman aged 18 to 35 with type 1 diabetes.

The genes are TRBV30 and TRBJ1-5; 7 nucleotides line up with TRBD1. The CDR3 contains 13 residues. The germline V gene encodes CDR1 GTSNPN and CDR2 SVGIG (reference sequence). The trim removed 5 bases at V and 7 bases at J, leaving 8 bases unmatched. The CDR3: CAWEQGFGQPQHF. Written as DNA, the CDR3 is TGTGCCTGGGAACAGGGGTTTGGGCAGCCCCAGCATTTT.

This sequence joins TRBV11-2 and TRBJ2-7; D possibly corresponds to TRBD2 (5 bases). The CDR3 is made up of 13 amino acids. The ends were cut back, 5 bases at V and 2 bases at J, with 10 bases in the middle. Germline CDR1 and CDR2: SGHAT and FQNNGV. The CDR3 sequence: CASSRTGAYEQYF. DNA for the CDR3: TGTGCCAGCAGCCGGACTGGAGCCTACGAGCAGTACTTC.